One sample yielded the 20 T cell receptor beta chains listed below, sequenced in a study of patients and donors after allogeneic stem cell transplantation. TCRdb passed the RT-PCR reads through MiXCR, listing each CDR3 protein once. The repertoire includes over 30,000 distinct CDR3 sequences, less than 45% of them detected once, and more than 65% sits in the top ten. Sequenced input: blood, either unsorted or a sorted T cell fraction (not recorded which). These receptor sequences come from a human donor who was either an allogeneic HSCT recipient or a stem cell or donor lymphocyte infusion donor (not recorded which). It is not recorded whose cells these are; they may come from a transplant donor.

The chain carries TRBV7-9 and TRBJ2-5, with no clear D. CDR1 SEHNR and CDR2 FQNEAQ come from the germline V gene (reference sequence). The CDR3 has 15 amino acids. V was clipped by 0 bases and J by 2 bases, with 10 bases between them. The CDR3 loop is CASSLAGKTQETQYF. The CDR3, as DNA: TGTGCCAGCAGCTTAGCGGGGAAGACTCAAGAGACCCAGTACTTC.

The chain has TRBV20-1 and TRBJ2-7; maybe TRBD2 (6 bases). V lost 7 bases, J lost 3 bases, and 19 bases lay in between. The germline CDR1 and CDR2 sequences are DFQATT and SNEGSKA (reference sequence). The CDR3 contains 14 residues. The CDR3, as DNA: TGCAGTGTGGCTCTTCTAGCGATTAACTACGAGCAGTACTTC. This gives the protein CSVALLAINYEQYF.

This chain uses TRBV9 with TRBJ2-6, with 7 bases identical to TRBD2. This CDR3 spans 16 amino acids. Germline V gene sequence: CDR1 SGDLS, CDR2 YYNGEE. The trim removed 8 bases at V and 2 bases at J, leaving 10 bases unmatched. The CDR3 bases are TGTGCCAGTCGGGGGAGGGGCGAGGCTGGGGCCAACGTCCTGACTTTC. Protein sequence: CASRGRGEAGANVLTF.

This clonotype was picked up a small number of times. CDR3 coding DNA: TGCAGCGTTGAGCTGGCGAGTTATGGCTACACCTTC. This encodes CSVELASYGYTF. V and J are TRBV29-1 and TRBJ1-2; the D is unclear. CDR1 is SQVTM, CDR2 ANQGSEA, per germline. CDR3 length: 12 amino acids. V lost 3 bases to trimming and J lost 5 bases, with 10 bases between them.

This clonotype was seen a single time. J is TRBJ2-6 and V is TRBV12-3 or TRBV12-4; D is ambiguous. V lost 5 bases and J lost 0, with 8 bases in between. This CDR3 is 15 amino acids long. CDR3 DNA: TGTGCCAGCAGTCCAGAGACCTCTGGGGCCAACGTCCTGACTTTC. It translates to CASSPETSGANVLTF.

V is TRBV12-3 or TRBV12-4 and J is TRBJ1-1; D call uncertain. The ends were cut back, 9 bases at V and 3 bases at J, with 14 bases in the middle. The CDR3 contains 13 residues. CDR3 bases: TGTGCCAGTGCCCCGACAAGGTACACTGAAGCTTTCTTT. Encoded protein: CASAPTRYTEAFF.

This clonotype was seen at least ten times. The chain recombines TRBV27 with TRBJ1-1, with 7 bases identical to TRBD1. Germline CDR1 and CDR2: MNHEY and SMNVEV (reference sequence). There are 14 residues in the CDR3. The ends lost 2 bases at V and 0 bases at J; junction bases unmatched: 0. CDR3 DNA: TGTGCCAGCAGTTTAGACAGGGTGAACACTGAAGCTTTCTTT. Translated: CASSLDRVNTEAFF.

In its sample, this clonotype was seen a few times. This chain uses TRBV5-6 with TRBJ2-5, with a tentative D call TRBD2 (5 bases). The CDR3 totals 15 residues. V was clipped by 2 bases and J by 5 bases, with 16 bases between them. Germline V gene lookup returns CDR1 SGHDT and CDR2 YYEEEE. The CDR3 sequence is CASSFGGSSVETQYF. For the CDR3, the DNA is TGTGCCAGCAGCTTCGGAGGAAGTAGCGTGGAGACCCAGTACTTC.

V gene TRBV4-3 combines with J gene TRBJ2-3, with D uncertain. CDR1 and CDR2 from the germline V gene are LGHNA and YSLEER. The CDR3 has 14 amino acids. V lost 3 bases, J lost 5 bases, and 12 bases lay in between. The CDR3 sequence: CASSHLASRDTQYF. In nucleotides, the CDR3 is TGCGCCAGCAGCCACCTTGCGTCCAGAGATACGCAGTATTTT.

This clonotype was counted a few times. As DNA, the CDR3 is TGTGCCAGCAGTTTAAGAGGTCAGCCCCAGCATTTT. This encodes CASSLRGQPQHF. V is TRBV12-3 or TRBV12-4 and J is TRBJ1-5; D is uncertain. The CDR3 covers 12 residues. V was trimmed by 2 bases and J by 6 bases, leaving 5 bases between them.

The chain links TRBV7-6 to TRBJ2-7, with D maybe TRBD1 (6 bases). Germline values: CDR1 SGHVS, CDR2 FNYEAQ. The CDR3 loop spans 15 amino acids. Trimming removed 5 bases at V and 2 bases at J, with 16 bases between. The CDR3 sequence: CASSPGTLGTYEQYF. CDR3 bases: TGTGCCAGCAGCCCCGGGACACTTGGAACCTACGAGCAGTACTTC.

This clonotype was seen a few times. The genes are TRBV12-3 or TRBV12-4 and TRBJ1-4; a possible D gene is TRBD1 (6 bases). Trimming left V 6 bases short and J 8 bases short, with 16 bases between. This CDR3 spans 14 amino acids. CDR3 bases: TGTGCCAGCAGCCTAGGGGGGGAGGGGGAAAAACTGTTTTTT. It encodes CASSLGGEGEKLFF.

This clonotype occurred a few times. This rearrangement joins TRBV15 to TRBJ2-1, with D hard to call. Germline lookup yields CDR1 LNHNV and CDR2 YYDKDF (reference sequence). With 0 bases removed from V and 10 bases from J, the gap between germline ends came to 7 bases. This CDR3 is built from 12 residues. The CDR3 is CATSREGGEQFF. The CDR3 region has the DNA TGTGCCACCAGCAGAGAGGGTGGCGAGCAGTTCTTC.

This chain uses TRBV7-9 with TRBJ1-2, with D perhaps TRBD1 (5 bases). Per the germline V gene, CDR1 is SEHNR and CDR2 is FQNEAQ (reference sequence). With 5 bases removed from V and 7 bases from J, the gap between germline ends came to 17 bases. The CDR3 length is 14 residues. CDR3 amino acids: CASSDGTMGSGYTF. DNA of the CDR3: TGTGCCAGCAGCGACGGGACCATGGGCTCTGGCTACACCTTC.

The sample holds a few counts of this clonotype. The V and J genes are TRBV18 and TRBJ1-5; 8 bases agree with TRBD1. Looked up from germline, CDR1 is KGHSH and CDR2 is LQKENI. The CDR3 spans 15 residues. J gave up 10 bases and V 6 bases, and 14 bases lay outside the gene matches. The CDR3 region is CASSPDRGPLSPQHF. The CDR3 nucleotides are TGTGCCAGCTCCCCTGACAGGGGCCCCCTTTCTCCCCAGCATTTT.

The rearrangement links TRBV24-1 to TRBJ1-1, with D tentatively TRBD1 (5 bases). CDR1 and CDR2 from the germline V gene are KGHDR and SFDVKD. This CDR3 is 12 amino acids long. Trimming removed 9 bases at V and 1 base at J, with 8 bases between. The CDR3 loop reads CATQGRNTEAFF. CDR3 DNA sequence: TGTGCCACCCAGGGTCGGAACACTGAAGCTTTCTTT.

This clonotype turned up a few times. This chain connects TRBV15 to TRBJ1-5, with TRBD1 identical over 7 bases. CDR1 LNHNV and CDR2 YYDKDF come from the germline V gene (reference sequence). The CDR3 is 14 amino acids. V was pared by 2 bases and J by 7 bases, with 5 bases of the junction left unmatched. The CDR3 loop reads CATSRNRGGQPQHF. The CDR3 nucleotides are TGTGCCACCAGCAGAAACAGGGGAGGCCAGCCCCAGCATTTT.

The chain links TRBV5-1 to TRBJ1-2; D is ambiguous. V was clipped by 2 bases and J by 2 bases, with 10 bases between them. The germline V gene encodes CDR1 SGHRS and CDR2 YFSETQ. CDR3 size: 14 residues. CDR3 protein: CASSFNGENYGYTF. For the CDR3, the DNA is TGCGCCAGCAGCTTTAACGGGGAGAACTATGGCTACACCTTC.

The genes are TRBV7-2 and TRBJ1-1; weak D call: TRBD1 (6 bases). Trimming left V 1 base short and J 3 bases short, with 15 bases between. This CDR3 has 16 residues. The germline gives CDR1 SGHTA, CDR2 FQGNSA. CDR3 protein: CASSLGGGHTYTEAFF. CDR3 coding DNA: TGTGCCAGCAGCTTAGGAGGGGGACATACCTACACTGAAGCTTTCTTT.

The chain recombines TRBV6-2 or TRBV6-3 with TRBJ2-2; the D is unclear. The CDR3 extends over 13 amino acids. The V end lost 6 bases, the J end lost 4 bases, and 9 bases lay between the germline ends. The germline gives CDR1 MNHEY, CDR2 SVGEGT. This chain's CDR3 is CASSPWLTGELFF. The CDR3 DNA sequence: TGTGCCAGCAGCCCCTGGCTCACCGGGGAGCTGTTTTTT.